These 18 T cell receptor beta chains originate from one sample sequenced in a study of breast tumors, draining lymph nodes, adjacent tissues (dated by TCRdb to about 2016). Preparation of the library involved multiplex PCR. For sequencing, an Illumina HiSeq 2000 was employed. The raw public data were reprocessed by TCRdb itself: fastp quality trimming at Q25, MiXCR clonotype calling, in-frame beta chains only. Merged by CDR3 protein, the rows form single entries marked with the most common genes and DNA. The sample table records tens of thousands of distinct CDR3 sequences; 60% to 70% of these occur just once. The ten most abundant clones make up over 15% of the sample. The specimen sequenced was breast tumor tissue. The receptors originated from a female donor with breast cancer. Some clones in this sample may be carry-over from other donors' samples.

This clonotype appeared many times. A read error is possible here, since a much larger clone lies one base away. The genes are TRBV20-1 and TRBJ2-3, with 9 bases matching TRBD2. Germline CDR1 is DFQATT and CDR2 is SNEGSKA (reference sequence). The CDR3 is made up of 19 amino acids. The CDR3 reads CSPREASVEAGSGGDTQYF. CDR3 DNA: TGCAGTCCTAGGGAGGCCTCCGTAGAAGCGGGTAGCGGGGGAGATACGCAGTATTTT.

The chain couples TRBV5-1 to TRBJ2-1, with 14 bases fitting TRBD2. CDR3 size: 19 residues. J gave up 7 bases and V 3 bases, and 15 bases lay outside the gene matches. The germline V gene encodes CDR1 SGHRS and CDR2 YFSETQ. CDR3 sequence (DNA): TGCGCCAGCAGCTCACTTCCAACGACTAGCGGGGGGGCCAGAAATGAGCAGTTCTTC. This codes for CASSSLPTTSGGARNEQFF.

This clonotype occurred many times. This chain uses TRBV3-1 with TRBJ2-5; possibly TRBD1 for D (7 bases). This CDR3 is built from 14 residues. V lost 3 bases and J 4 bases, leaving 12 bases between the germline ends. The V gene's germline CDR1 is LGHDT and CDR2 YNNKEL (reference sequence). The CDR3 loop reads CASSQNRGGETQYF. CDR3 nucleotide sequence: TGTGCCAGCAGCCAGAACAGGGGAGGAGAGACCCAGTACTTC.

V and J are TRBV2 and TRBJ1-5, with a weak D call TRBD1 (6 bases). The CDR3 spans 16 residues. CDR1 is SNHLY and CDR2 is FYNNEI in the germline V gene. The germline V and J ends were trimmed by 6 bases and 4 bases, with 19 bases remaining between them. The DNA for the CDR3 is TGTGCCAGCAGAACACAGGGCGCTGTTTTTAATCAGCCCCAGCATTTT. It codes for CASRTQGAVFNQPQHF.

By frequency in the sample, this clonotype is medium-sized. J is TRBJ2-5 and V is TRBV7-9, with no clear D. In germline, CDR1 is SEHNR, CDR2 FQNEAQ (reference sequence). There are 15 residues in the CDR3. V dropped 1 base and J dropped 3 bases, with 12 bases sitting between them. The CDR3 is CASSLDRSPKETQYF. CDR3 bases: TGTGCCAGCAGCTTAGATAGGAGCCCCAAAGAGACCCAGTACTTC.

This clonotype has ten or more counts. J is TRBJ1-3 and V is TRBV20-1, with D possibly TRBD1 on 5 matching bases. V lost 2 bases, J lost 5 bases, and 10 bases lay in between. This CDR3 is 13 amino acids long. Germline CDR1 reads DFQATT; CDR2 reads SNEGSKA (reference sequence). CDR3 coding DNA: TGCAGTGCTAGAAGGAGGGGTAGAAACACCATATATTTT. Translated: CSARRRGRNTIYF.

The V and J genes are TRBV7-2 and TRBJ2-2, with D perhaps matching TRBD2 (7 bases). This CDR3 has 14 amino acids. The V gene lost 5 bases and the J gene lost 7 bases, with 14 bases spanning the gap. CDR1 is SGHTA, CDR2 FQGNSA, per germline. CDR3 sequence reads: CASSPAGAIGELFF. DNA of the CDR3: TGTGCCAGCAGCCCCGCGGGGGCCATCGGGGAGCTGTTTTTT.

This clonotype was seen many times. The chain carries TRBV27 and TRBJ2-7, with D maybe TRBD1 (7 bases). CDR3 size: 13 residues. The V and J ends lost 6 bases and 4 bases respectively, with 13 bases between them. Germline CDR1 reads MNHEY; CDR2 reads SMNVEV (reference sequence). The CDR3 sequence: CASRAGGNYEQYF. The CDR3 bases are TGTGCCAGCAGGGCAGGGGGGAATTACGAGCAGTACTTC.

The chain couples TRBV15 to TRBJ2-2, with D possibly TRBD1 on 5 matching bases. Germline CDR1 and CDR2: LNHNV and YYDKDF (reference sequence). V was cut by 5 bases and J by 0 bases, with 22 bases left in between. The CDR3 length is 19 residues. CDR3 DNA sequence: TGTGCCACCAGCGAACGGTTGGTGTTTGGGGCCACGAACACCGGGGAGCTGTTTTTT. Its translation: CATSERLVFGATNTGELFF.

In its sample, this clonotype was seen many times. This chain uses TRBV29-1 with TRBJ1-3; possible D gene TRBD1, 6 bases. V was shortened by 2 bases and J by 4 bases, with 15 bases between the two germline ends. CDR3 length: 15 amino acids. Germline V gene data show CDR1 as SQVTM and CDR2 as ANQGSEA. CDR3 bases: TGCAGCGTTGAAAAAACACAGGGCGCCGGAAACACCATATATTTT. It codes for CSVEKTQGAGNTIYF.

This clonotype showed up many times. The J gene is TRBJ1-5, the V gene TRBV7-2; 8 bases fit TRBD1. There are 14 residues in the CDR3. The germline V gene has CDR1 SGHTA and CDR2 FQGNSA. The trim removed 5 bases at V and 7 bases at J, leaving 7 bases unmatched. The CDR3 nucleotides read TGTGCCAGCAGCCAGGGACAGGTGAACCAGCCCCAGCATTTT. Amino acids: CASSQGQVNQPQHF. The variable domain in full, completed from reference TRBV7-2 and TRBJ1-5, reads GAGVSQSPSNKVTEKGKDVELRCDPISGHTALYWYRQSLGQGLEFLIYFQGNSAPDKSGLPSDRFSAERTGGSVSTLTIQRTQQEDSAVYLCASSQGQVNQPQHFGDGTRLSIL.

V is TRBV5-4 and J is TRBJ1-6; 8 bases align to TRBD1. The CDR3 has 21 amino acids. Per the germline V gene, CDR1 is SGHNT and CDR2 is YYREEE (reference sequence). Trimming at V came to 3 bases and at J to 0 bases, leaving 17 bases not matched to a gene. The chain's CDR3 is CASSSATGAPSQSSYNSPLHF. The CDR3, as DNA: TGTGCCAGCAGCTCGGCGACAGGGGCCCCTTCCCAAAGCTCCTATAATTCACCCCTCCACTTT.

The table lists this clonotype with a count of one. The chain links TRBV4-3 to TRBJ1-2, with TRBD1 as a possible D gene (6 bases). With 0 bases removed from V and 2 bases from J, the gap between germline ends came to 10 bases. In germline, CDR1 is LGHNA, CDR2 YSLEER. The CDR3 has 15 amino acids. The CDR3 sequence is CASSQDPQGNYGYTF. CDR3 DNA: TGCGCCAGCAGCCAAGATCCCCAGGGGAACTATGGCTACACCTTC.

CDR3 protein: CASSPRTGNGYTF. The CDR3, as DNA: TGTGCCAGCAGCCCCCGGACAGGGAATGGCTACACCTTC. V is TRBV7-2 and J is TRBJ1-2; TRBD1 aligns across 8 bases. The CDR3 totals 13 residues. The germline V gene encodes CDR1 SGHTA and CDR2 FQGNSA. V dropped 5 bases and J dropped 6; count of bases not matched to a gene: 5.

For this clonotype: The junction and the germline gene differ at one end; a read error may be behind it. The J gene is TRBJ2-3, the V gene TRBV7-7, with TRBD1 identical over 7 bases. Germline CDR1 SSHAT, CDR2 FNYEAQ (reference sequence). The CDR3 has 14 amino acids. The CDR3 sequence: CASSLDRITDTQYF. CDR3 nucleotides: TGTGCTAGCAGCTTGGACAGGATTACAGATACGCAGTATTTT.

The CDR3 here is CSARGGGASTNEKLFF. CDR3 nucleotides: TGCAGTGCTAGAGGCGGGGGCGCCTCAACTAATGAAAAACTGTTTTTT. The rearrangement joins TRBV20-1 to TRBJ1-4, with TRBD1 as a possible D gene (6 bases). CDR1 is DFQATT, CDR2 SNEGSKA, per germline (reference sequence). This CDR3 spans 16 amino acids. Between the trimmed V and J ends, which lost 1 base and 0 bases, there was a span of 12 bases.

This rearrangement joins TRBV7-9 to TRBJ2-7; D perhaps matches TRBD1 (6 bases). Trimming removed 3 bases from V and 2 bases from J, with 8 bases in between. Germline V gene sequence: CDR1 SEHNR, CDR2 FQNEAQ (reference sequence). CDR3 length: 13 amino acids. CDR3 residues: CASSFGTTYEQYV. The CDR3 DNA reads TGTGCCAGCAGCTTCGGGACAACCTACGAGCAGTACGTC.

This clonotype has more than one count but fewer than ten. This rearrangement joins TRBV5-4 to TRBJ1-1; the D gene is possibly TRBD1 (5 bases). The germline V gene has CDR1 SGHNT and CDR2 YYREEE (reference sequence). CDR3 length equals 16 residues. V lost 0 bases, J lost 2 bases, and 14 bases lay in between. Written as DNA, the CDR3 is TGTGCCAGCAGCTTGGAAGGGAGGGGTTCCAACACTGAAGCTTTCTTT. Translation gives CASSLEGRGSNTEAFF. Full variable domain (outside the CDR3, taken from reference TRBV5-4 and TRBJ1-1): ETGVTQSPTHLIKTRGQQVTLRCSSQSGHNTVSWYQQALGQGPQFIFQYYREEENGRGNFPPRFSGLQFPNYSSELNVNALELDDSALYLCASSLEGRGSNTEAFFGQGTRLTVV.